The clone carrying this T cell receptor beta chain has a handful of counts. Its specificity is unknown. These data belong to a study of T-cell reconstitution after alpha-beta-depleted transplantation in children. Preparation of the TCRbeta library was carried out with unique molecular identifiers. MiXCR, run by TCRdb on the PCR reads, gives a single entry per CDR3 protein. The data hold approximately 300,000 distinct CDR3 sequences, with approximately 7.3% observed a single time. Regarding the study as a whole: Several hundred expanded graft clones reportedly supplied alpha-beta T cells about two months after transplant. T cells produced anew were the main source of T-cell counts and diversity one year after transplant. Recipient T cells and thymic progenitors that survived gave rise to the high TCRbeta diversity observed at day 60 in some patients.

The J segment lost 3 bases and the V segment lost 0 bases, leaving 4 bases of the junction unmatched. This CDR3 spans 16 amino acids. Germline V lookup: CDR1 LGHDT, CDR2 YNNKEL (reference sequence). The sequences come from peripheral blood, collected 360 days after TCRalphabeta/CD19-depleted stem cell transplant. This TCR derives from a female patient aged 2-15 years who had a stem cell transplant for Fanconi anemia, so the T cells may come from the graft donor. The chain recombines TRBV3-1 with TRBJ2-7, with 11 positions matching TRBD1. The DNA for the CDR3 is TGTGCCAGCAGCCAAGATTCGGGGACAGGGGGCTACGAGCAGTACTTC. As protein: CASSQDSGTGGYEQYF.